The sequence of this T cell receptor (beta chain) was determined in a study of radiotherapy plus CTLA-4 blockade in lung cancer listed by TCRdb under 2018. Concerning the study at large: Among enrolled patients, around 18% had an objective response and 25% to 35% reached disease control.

A note on this clone: Its cognate antigen has yet to be identified. Base qualities were left out, and no much larger clone turns up one base away.

The investigation overall reported the following: The strongest predictors of response were reported to be early dynamic shifts in blood T cell clones along with a rise in serum interferon-beta following radiation. After treatment with radiotherapy and ipilimumab, TCR clones that originated in tumors expanded in peripheral blood.

Per the germline V gene, MDHEN is the CDR1 and SYDVKM is the CDR2. Here V drops 5 bases and J drops 7 bases, and the junction holds 5 bases not matched to any gene. Reading from cysteine to phenylalanine, the CDR3 counts 14 amino acids. Only the CDR3 DNA is retained, 42 bases long and in frame from the first base. Libraries were constructed by the immunoSEQ multiplex PCR assay. Held by TCRdb, this immuneACCESS table contains in-frame sequences only and omits some clones. Under half of the omission traces to an unresolved V gene where checked; the cause of the rest is unknown. The sample has about 97,000 clones on record, around 74% of them singletons. The biggest ten clones account for around 2.8% of the sample. Focal radiation therapy combined with CTLA-4 blockade (ipilimumab) was tested in patients with chemo-refractory metastatic non-small-cell lung cancer.

The V gene is TRBV28 and the J gene is TRBJ1-2, and TRBD1 matches 12 of the central bases. This TCR derives from a human donor with non-small cell lung cancer who had a partial response to radiotherapy plus ipilimumab. Some clones in this sample may be carry-over from other donors' samples. Here the sequenced sample was peripheral blood, taken from a patient treated with radiotherapy plus ipilimumab. CDR3 loop: CASSQTGQGAGYTF. The sequence in DNA is TGTGCCAGCAGTCAAACGGGACAGGGGGCTGGCTACACCTTC.